The entry below describes one T cell receptor beta chain. Its antigen is as yet unknown. CDR1 and CDR2 from the germline V gene are LNHDA and SQIVND (reference sequence). Trimming took 4 bases from V and 4 from J; bases not matched to a gene: 7. The CDR3 consists of 15 residues. Second-dose recipients at about 4 or about 12 weeks were treated as one pooled group. The record originates from a study of T cell responses to AZD1222 COVID-19 vaccine. Some clones are missing from TCRdb's copy, which holds only in-frame ones; the method was immunoSEQ multiplex PCR. The sample includes tens of thousands of clones, 65% to 85% seen only once; the top ten take over 15%. Study observations and caveats: Repertoires were collected only later (after the peak T cell response had occurred).

This receptor was identified in an adult who received the AZD1222 COVID-19 vaccine. The rearrangement links TRBV19 to TRBJ1-3; 7 positions agree with TRBD1. This sample comprised peripheral blood, obtained 28 days after the second AZD1222 dose. CDR3 bases: TGTGCCAGTAGTAGAGCCGGGACAGCCGGAAACACCATATATTTT. Translation: CASSRAGTAGNTIYF.